These T cell receptor beta chains were read from a single sample in a study of multiple sclerosis patients with progressive multifocal leukoencephalopathy. TCRdb's copy holds only in-frame clones and misses some; the assay was immunoSEQ multiplex PCR. The table has 20,000 to 30,000 clones, less than 95% seen once. The source was PBMCs, collected from a patient treated with natalizumab. The source is a man younger than 40 with multiple sclerosis. CDR3s include the opening cysteine and the closing phenylalanine or tryptophan. A D gene is named only where the DNA matches it firmly. Size tells how often a clone was seen (once, few, many) or the class of an expanded clone, and some rows leave it out.

>TRBD2|TRBJ2-4|TRBV6-6|13|.
TGTGCCAGCAGCCAAACTAGCGGGAGTAATTGGTACTTC
CASSQTSGSNWYF
>TRBD2|TRBJ2-5|TRBV5-5|14|.
TGTGCCAGCAGGTTGAGGACTAGCCGGGAGACCCAGTACTTC
CASRLRTSRETQYF
>.|TRBJ2-5|TRBV6-6|13|.
TGTGCCAGCACTGTGAGGGTCCAAGAGACCCAGTACTTC
CASTVRVQETQYF
>TRBD2|TRBJ2-5|TRBV20-1|11|.
TGCAGTGCTATGCGGGAGGCTTCCCAGTACTTC
CSAMREASQYF
>.|TRBJ1-5|TRBV6-5|13|.
TGTGCCAGCAGTTATGGGGGTTCTCAGCCCCAGCATTTT
CASSYGGSQPQHF
>TRBD1|TRBJ1-4|TRBV5-5|13|.
TGTGCCAGCAGCTTGACAGGGGAAGAAAAACTGTTTTTT
CASSLTGEEKLFF
>.|TRBJ1-1|TRBV9|15|.
TGTGCCAGCAGCGTGACGGGAGCCGGGGACACTGAAGCTTTCTTT
CASSVTGAGDTEAFF
>.|TRBJ1-2|TRBV13|14|.
TGTGCCAGCAGCTTACGCCTAGTGGAGTATGGCTACACCTTC
CASSLRLVEYGYTF
>.|TRBJ1-3|TRBV12-5|15|few
TGTGCTAGTGGTTTGGTAGCGGAGGGGGGAAACACCATATATTTT
CASGLVAEGGNTIYF
>.|TRBJ1-3|TRBV28|16|.
TGTGCCAGCAGTTTAAACCCGCTGCTCTCTGGAAACACCATATATTTT
CASSLNPLLSGNTIYF
>.|TRBJ1-2|TRBV5-4|12|.
TGTGCCAGCAGCGACTCGACTTATGGCTACACCTTC
CASSDSTYGYTF
>.|TRBJ2-2|TRBV13|15|.
TGTGCCAGCACCCGCCGGGACTCCCCGTCGGGGGAGCTGTTTTTT
CASTRRDSPSGELFF
>.|TRBJ2-5|TRBV15|13|.
TGTGCCACCAGCTCGGACCTAAGGGAGACCCAGTACTTC
CATSSDLRETQYF
>TRBD1|TRBJ2-3|TRBV9|15|.
TGTGCCAGCAGCGTAGAAGGGGGCAAGACAGATACGCAGTATTTT
CASSVEGGKTDTQYF
>.|TRBJ1-5|TRBV27|14|.
TGTGCCAGCAGACCCCCCGGGAAAAATCAGCCCCAGCATTTT
CASRPPGKNQPQHF
>TRBD2|TRBJ2-1|TRBV5-4|13|.
TGTGCCAGCAGCGCGTTAGCGGGAGACGACCAGTTCTTC
CASSALAGDDQFF
>.|TRBJ2-1|TRBV9|16|.
TGTGCCAGCAGCCCGCGGAGGACTATAAGCCACAATGAGCAGTTCTTC
CASSPRRTISHNEQFF
>.|TRBJ2-1|TRBV30|13|.
TGTGCCTGGAGTCTCCGGATACGAGATGAGCAGTTCTTC
CAWSLRIRDEQFF
>.|TRBJ1-5|TRBV19|13|.
TGTGCCAGTAGTAACGAACTGCCAGGGCCCCAGCATTTT
CASSNELPGPQHF
>.|TRBJ2-3|TRBV4-1|14|.
TGCGCCAGCAGCCCGGGCCCCAGGGCTGATACGCAGTATTTT
CASSPGPRADTQYF
>.|TRBJ2-2|TRBV7-9|15|.
TGTGCCAGCAGCTTAATCAGCCTCGACACCGGGGAGCTGTTTTTT
CASSLISLDTGELFF
>.|TRBJ2-2|TRBV18|12|.
TGTGCCAGCTCACCCGATACCGGGGAGCTGTTTTTT
CASSPDTGELFF
>.|TRBJ1-2|TRBV9|14|.
TGTGCCAGCAGCCCTGGCGACAGAAACTATGGCTACACCTTC
CASSPGDRNYGYTF
>.|TRBJ2-7|TRBV4-2|14|.
TGTGCCAGCAGCCAAGAACAGGGAGGGAACGAGCAGTACTTC
CASSQEQGGNEQYF
>TRBD1|TRBJ2-1|TRBV29-1|13|.
TGCAGCGTTCCCCGCCGACAGGGGAATGAGCAGTTCTTC
CSVPRRQGNEQFF
>.|TRBJ2-7|TRBV29-1|13|.
TGCAGCGTTGTTGGCGGGCGCTCCTACGAGCAGTACTTC
CSVVGGRSYEQYF
>TRBD2|TRBJ2-7|TRBV5-1|16|once
TGCGCCAGCAGCCCCTCTGGGGAGCGGGAGTTCCCCGAGCAGTACTTC
CASSPSGEREFPEQYF
>.|TRBJ1-1|TRBV10-3|12|.
TGTGCCATCAGTGTGCAACAGGATGAAGCTTTCTTT
CAISVQQDEAFF
>.|TRBJ2-2|TRBV28|15|.
TGTGCCAGCAGTTTTCGCGGGAAGAGCACCGGGGAGCTGTTTTTT
CASSFRGKSTGELFF